The text below deals with one T cell receptor (beta chain). The data derive from a study of T cell changes during pregnancy in multiple sclerosis. Data came from immunoSEQ multiplex PCR; TCRdb stores just in-frame clones and leaves some out. This table holds some 43,000 clones, less than 95% found once. The CDR3 extends over 13 amino acids. Trimming removed 2 bases at V and 8 bases at J, with 15 bases between. Germline assignment: CDR1 GTSNPN and CDR2 SVGIG (reference sequence). Sequencing was performed on CD8+ T cells from peripheral blood mononuclear cells, taken in the first trimester of pregnancy. V is TRBV30 and J is TRBJ1-2; D ambiguous. The origin of this receptor is a female donor with multiple sclerosis, enrolled in a pregnancy study. Here the CDR3 DNA reads TGTGCCTGGAGTAGTCCTCCAAGCTCGGGCTACACCTTC. Its translation: CAWSSPPSSGYTF.